The clone carrying this TCR beta chain was detected a few times. What it recognizes is unknown. TCRdb fed the RT-PCR reads into MiXCR, producing one record per CDR3 protein. The sample consists of about 800,000 distinct CDR3 sequences, 21% of them appearing once. The data derive from a study of response to subunit inactivated influenza vaccine. The study's findings and limits: Few new T cells, the authors suggested, are recruited by each seasonal influenza vaccination.

CDR3 length: 13 amino acids. Germline assignment: CDR1 DFQATT and CDR2 SNEGSKA (reference sequence). The V and J ends lost 6 bases and 6 bases, in that order; junction bases with no gene match: 11. This receptor was obtained from a man aged 50 to 59 who received an inactivated influenza vaccine. The chain recombines TRBV20-1 with TRBJ2-7; 7 bases map to TRBD2. The specimen comprised PBMCs from blood, sampled 4 to 6 days after vaccination. As DNA, the CDR3 is TGCAGTGCACCGGGCGGGAGCGGGTTCGAGCAGTACTTC. It encodes CSAPGGSGFEQYF.